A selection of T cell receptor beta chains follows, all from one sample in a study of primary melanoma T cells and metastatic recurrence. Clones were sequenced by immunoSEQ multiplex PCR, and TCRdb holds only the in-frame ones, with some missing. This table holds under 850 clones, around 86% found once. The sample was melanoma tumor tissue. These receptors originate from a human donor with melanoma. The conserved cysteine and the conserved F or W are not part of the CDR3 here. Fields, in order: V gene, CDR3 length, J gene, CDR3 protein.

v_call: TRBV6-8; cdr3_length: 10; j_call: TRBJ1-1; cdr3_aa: ASSSRWTEAF
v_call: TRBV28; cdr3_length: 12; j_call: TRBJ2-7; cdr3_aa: ASSSGQGVHEQY
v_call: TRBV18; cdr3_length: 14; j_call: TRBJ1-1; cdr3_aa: ASSLRGQGQNTEAF
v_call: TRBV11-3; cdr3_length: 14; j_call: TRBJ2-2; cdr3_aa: ASSLVARGMPGELF
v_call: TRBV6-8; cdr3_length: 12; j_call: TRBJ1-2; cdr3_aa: ASSYSTVKDGYT
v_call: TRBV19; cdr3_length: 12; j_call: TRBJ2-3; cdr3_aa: ASSKGASTDTQY
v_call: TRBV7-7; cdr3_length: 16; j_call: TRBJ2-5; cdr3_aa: ASSQGWGTGGVAETQY
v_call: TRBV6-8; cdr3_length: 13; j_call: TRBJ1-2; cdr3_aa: ASSYSDRNPYGYT
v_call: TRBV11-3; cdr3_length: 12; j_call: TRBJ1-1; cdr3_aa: ASSSGQGETEAF
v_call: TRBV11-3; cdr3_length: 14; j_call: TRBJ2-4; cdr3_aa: ASSSSSTVAKNIQY
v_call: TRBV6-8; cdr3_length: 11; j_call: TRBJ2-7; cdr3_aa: ASSYYESYEQY
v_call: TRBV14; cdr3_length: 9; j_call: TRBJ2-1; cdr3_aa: ASSLNNEQF
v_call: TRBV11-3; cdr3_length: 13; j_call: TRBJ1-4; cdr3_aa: ASSSPWGRDEKLF
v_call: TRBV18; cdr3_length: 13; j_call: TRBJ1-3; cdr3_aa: ASSPGVTAGNTIY
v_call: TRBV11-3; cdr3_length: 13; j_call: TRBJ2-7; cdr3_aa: ASSALGQGQNEQY
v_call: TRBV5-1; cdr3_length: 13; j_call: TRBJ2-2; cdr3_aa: ASSWAGQNTGELF